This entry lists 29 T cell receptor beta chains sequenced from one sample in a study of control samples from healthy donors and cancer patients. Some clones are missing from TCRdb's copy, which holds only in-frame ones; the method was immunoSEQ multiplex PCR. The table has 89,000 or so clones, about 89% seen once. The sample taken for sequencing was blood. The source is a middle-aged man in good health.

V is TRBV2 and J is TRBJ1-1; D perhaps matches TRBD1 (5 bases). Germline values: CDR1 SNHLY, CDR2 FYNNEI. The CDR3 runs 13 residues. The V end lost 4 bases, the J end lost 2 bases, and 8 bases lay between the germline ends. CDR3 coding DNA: TGTGCCAGCAGTGGAGACAGCAACACTGAAGCTTTCTTT. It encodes CASSGDSNTEAFF.

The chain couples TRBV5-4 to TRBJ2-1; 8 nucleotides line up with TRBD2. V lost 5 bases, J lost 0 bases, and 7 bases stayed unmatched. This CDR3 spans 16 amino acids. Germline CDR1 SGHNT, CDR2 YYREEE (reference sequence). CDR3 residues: CASSLGGDPSYNEQFF. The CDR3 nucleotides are TGTGCCAGCAGTCTCGGGGGGGACCCCTCCTACAATGAGCAGTTCTTC. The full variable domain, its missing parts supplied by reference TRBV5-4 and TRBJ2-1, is ETGVTQSPTHLIKTRGQQVTLRCSSQSGHNTVSWYQQALGQGPQFIFQYYREEENGRGNFPPRFSGLQFPNYSSELNVNALELDDSALYLCASSLGGDPSYNEQFFGPGTRLTVL.

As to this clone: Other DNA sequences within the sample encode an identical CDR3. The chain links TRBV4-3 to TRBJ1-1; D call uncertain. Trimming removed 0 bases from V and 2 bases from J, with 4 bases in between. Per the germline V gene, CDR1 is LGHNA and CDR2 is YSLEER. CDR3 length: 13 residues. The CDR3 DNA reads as TGCGCCAGCAGCCAAGACAGAAACACTGAAGCTTTCTTT. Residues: CASSQDRNTEAFF.

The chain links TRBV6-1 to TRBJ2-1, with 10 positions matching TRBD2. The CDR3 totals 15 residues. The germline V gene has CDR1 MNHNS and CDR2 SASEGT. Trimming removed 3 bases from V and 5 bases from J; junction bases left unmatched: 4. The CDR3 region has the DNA TGTGCCAGCAGTGACAGAGCGGGAGGGGACAATGAGCAGTTCTTC. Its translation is CASSDRAGGDNEQFF.

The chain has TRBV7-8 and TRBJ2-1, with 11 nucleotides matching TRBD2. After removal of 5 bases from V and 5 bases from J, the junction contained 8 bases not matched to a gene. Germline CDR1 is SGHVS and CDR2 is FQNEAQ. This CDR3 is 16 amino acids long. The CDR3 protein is CASSPTGTSGNNEQFF. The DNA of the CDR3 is TGTGCCAGCAGCCCTACCGGGACTAGCGGAAACAATGAGCAGTTCTTC.

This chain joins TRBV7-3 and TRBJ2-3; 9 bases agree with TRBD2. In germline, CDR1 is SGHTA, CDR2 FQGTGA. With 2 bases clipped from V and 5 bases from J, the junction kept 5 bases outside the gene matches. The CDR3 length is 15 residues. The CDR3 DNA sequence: TGTGCCAGCAGCTTAGTCGCGGGAGGGCGAGATACGCAGTATTTT. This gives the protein CASSLVAGGRDTQYF.

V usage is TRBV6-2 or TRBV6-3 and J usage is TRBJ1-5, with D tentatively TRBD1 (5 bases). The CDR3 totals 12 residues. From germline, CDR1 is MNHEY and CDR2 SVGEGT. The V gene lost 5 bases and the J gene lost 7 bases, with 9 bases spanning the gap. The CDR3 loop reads CASSLGGQPQHF. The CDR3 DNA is TGTGCCAGCAGTCTCGGGGGACAGCCCCAGCATTTT.

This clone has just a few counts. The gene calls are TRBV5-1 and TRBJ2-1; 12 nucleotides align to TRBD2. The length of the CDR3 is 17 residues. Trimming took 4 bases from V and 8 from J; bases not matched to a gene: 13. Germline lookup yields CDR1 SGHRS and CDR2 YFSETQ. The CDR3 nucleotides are TGCGCCAGCAGCGGGACGAGACTAGCGGGAGAGGTACATGAGCAGTTCTTC. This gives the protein CASSGTRLAGEVHEQFF.

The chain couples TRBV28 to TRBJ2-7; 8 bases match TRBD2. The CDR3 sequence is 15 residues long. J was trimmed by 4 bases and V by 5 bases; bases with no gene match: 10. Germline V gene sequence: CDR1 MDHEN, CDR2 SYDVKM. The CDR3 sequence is CASSRAGVPEYEQYF. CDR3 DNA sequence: TGTGCCAGCAGTCGAGCGGGGGTCCCAGAATACGAGCAGTACTTC.

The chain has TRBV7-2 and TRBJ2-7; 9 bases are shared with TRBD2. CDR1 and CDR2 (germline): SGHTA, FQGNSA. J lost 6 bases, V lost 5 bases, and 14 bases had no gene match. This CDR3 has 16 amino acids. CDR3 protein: CASSPSRPAGGGEQYF. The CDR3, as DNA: TGTGCCAGCAGCCCCTCTCGCCCAGCGGGAGGAGGCGAGCAGTACTTC.

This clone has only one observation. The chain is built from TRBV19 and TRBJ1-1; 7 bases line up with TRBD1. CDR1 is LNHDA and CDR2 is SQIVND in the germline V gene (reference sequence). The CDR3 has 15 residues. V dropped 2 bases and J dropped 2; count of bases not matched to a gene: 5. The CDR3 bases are TGTGCCAGTAGTATACCGACAGGGTCCAACACTGAAGCTTTCTTT. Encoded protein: CASSIPTGSNTEAFF.

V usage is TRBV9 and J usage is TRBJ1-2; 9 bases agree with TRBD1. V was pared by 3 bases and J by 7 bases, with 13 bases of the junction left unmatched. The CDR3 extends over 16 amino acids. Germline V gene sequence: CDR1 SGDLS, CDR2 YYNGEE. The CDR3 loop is CASSAARTGDSSGYTF. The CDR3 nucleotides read TGTGCCAGCAGCGCCGCCCGGACAGGGGACTCATCTGGCTACACCTTC.

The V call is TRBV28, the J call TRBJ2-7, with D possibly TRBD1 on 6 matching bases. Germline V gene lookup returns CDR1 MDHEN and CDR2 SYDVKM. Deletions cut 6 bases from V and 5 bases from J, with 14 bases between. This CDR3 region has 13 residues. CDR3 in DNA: TGTGCCAGCAGCTTAATACAGGGCAACGAGCAGTACGTC. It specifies CASSLIQGNEQYV.

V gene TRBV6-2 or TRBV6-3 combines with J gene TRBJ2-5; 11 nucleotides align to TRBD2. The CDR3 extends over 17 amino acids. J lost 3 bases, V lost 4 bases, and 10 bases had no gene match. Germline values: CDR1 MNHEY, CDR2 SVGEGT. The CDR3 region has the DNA TGTGCCAGCAGTTTACCTATGGGACTAGCGGTTGAAGAGACCCAGTACTTC. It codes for CASSLPMGLAVEETQYF.

The CDR3 region has the DNA TGTGCCTGGACGCTCGGGCTAGCGGGACCCCGCGATACGCAGTATTTT. This encodes CAWTLGLAGPRDTQYF. The genes are TRBV30 and TRBJ2-3, with 9 bases that match TRBD2. This CDR3 has 16 amino acids. With 4 bases clipped from V and 6 bases from J, the junction kept 14 bases outside the gene matches. The germline V gene has CDR1 GTSNPN and CDR2 SVGIG (reference sequence).

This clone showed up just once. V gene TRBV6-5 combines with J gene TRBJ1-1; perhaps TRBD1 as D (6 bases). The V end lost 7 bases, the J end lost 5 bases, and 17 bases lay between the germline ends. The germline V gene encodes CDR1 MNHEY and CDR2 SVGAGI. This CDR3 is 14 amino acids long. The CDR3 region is CASNLQGKETEAFF. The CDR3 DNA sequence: TGTGCCAGCAACCTTCAGGGGAAGGAAACTGAAGCTTTCTTT.

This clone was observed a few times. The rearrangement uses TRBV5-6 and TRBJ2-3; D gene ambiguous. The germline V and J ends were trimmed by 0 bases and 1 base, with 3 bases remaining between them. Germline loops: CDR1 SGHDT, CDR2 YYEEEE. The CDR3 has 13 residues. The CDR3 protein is CASSLGGTDTQYF. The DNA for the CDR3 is TGTGCCAGCAGCTTGGGGGGCACAGATACGCAGTATTTT.

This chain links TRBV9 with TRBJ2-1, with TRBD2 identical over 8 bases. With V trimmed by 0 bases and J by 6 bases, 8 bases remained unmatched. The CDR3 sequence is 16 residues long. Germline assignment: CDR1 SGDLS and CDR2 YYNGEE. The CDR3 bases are TGTGCCAGCAGCGTAGCCGCCGGGACTAGGGTCAATGAGCAGTTCTTC. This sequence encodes CASSVAAGTRVNEQFF.

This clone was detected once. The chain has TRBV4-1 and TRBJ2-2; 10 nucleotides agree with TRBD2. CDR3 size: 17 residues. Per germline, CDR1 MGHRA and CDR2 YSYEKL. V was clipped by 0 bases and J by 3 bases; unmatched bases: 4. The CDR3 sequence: CASSQDRGTSDTGELFF. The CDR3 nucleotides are TGCGCCAGCAGCCAAGATAGAGGGACTAGCGACACCGGGGAGCTGTTTTTT.

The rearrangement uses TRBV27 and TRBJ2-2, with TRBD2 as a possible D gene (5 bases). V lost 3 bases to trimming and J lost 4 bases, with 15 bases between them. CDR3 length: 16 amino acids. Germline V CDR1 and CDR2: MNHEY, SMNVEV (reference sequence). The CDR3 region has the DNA TGTGCCAGCAGTTTCCTGGCGGGTCGAAGCACCGGGGAGCTGTTTTTT. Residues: CASSFLAGRSTGELFF.

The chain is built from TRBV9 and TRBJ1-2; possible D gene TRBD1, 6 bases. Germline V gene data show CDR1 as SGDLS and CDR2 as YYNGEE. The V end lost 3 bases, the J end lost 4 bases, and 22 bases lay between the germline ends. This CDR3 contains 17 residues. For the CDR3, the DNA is TGTGCCAGCAGCGGTCAGGACAGCAGGAGGGAGATCTATGGCTACACCTTC. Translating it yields CASSGQDSRREIYGYTF.

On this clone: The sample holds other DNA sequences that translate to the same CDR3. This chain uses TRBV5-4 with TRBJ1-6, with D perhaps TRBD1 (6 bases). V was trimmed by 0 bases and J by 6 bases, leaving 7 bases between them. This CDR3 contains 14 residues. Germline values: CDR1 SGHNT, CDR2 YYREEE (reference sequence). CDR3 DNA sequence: TGTGCCAGCAGCTTGGAGGGGGGTAATTCACCCCTCCACTTT. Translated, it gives CASSLEGGNSPLHF.

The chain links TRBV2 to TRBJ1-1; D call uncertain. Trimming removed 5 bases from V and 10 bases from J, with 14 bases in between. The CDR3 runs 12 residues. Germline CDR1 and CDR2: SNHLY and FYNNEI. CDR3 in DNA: TGTGCCAGCAGTATAATGGGGTGGGGAGCTTTCTTT. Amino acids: CASSIMGWGAFF.

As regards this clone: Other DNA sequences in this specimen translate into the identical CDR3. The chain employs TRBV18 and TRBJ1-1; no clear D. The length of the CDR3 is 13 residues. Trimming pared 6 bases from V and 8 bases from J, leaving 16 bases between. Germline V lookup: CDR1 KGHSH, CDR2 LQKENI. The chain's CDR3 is CASSHDQVKEAFF. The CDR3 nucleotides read TGTGCCAGCTCCCACGACCAGGTTAAGGAAGCTTTCTTT.

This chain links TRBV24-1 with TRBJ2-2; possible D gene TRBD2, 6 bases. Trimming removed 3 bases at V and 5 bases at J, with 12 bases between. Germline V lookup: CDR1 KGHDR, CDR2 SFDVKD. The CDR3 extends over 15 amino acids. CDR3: CATSDRDRETGELFF. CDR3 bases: TGTGCCACCAGTGATCGGGACCGGGAGACCGGGGAGCTGTTTTTT.

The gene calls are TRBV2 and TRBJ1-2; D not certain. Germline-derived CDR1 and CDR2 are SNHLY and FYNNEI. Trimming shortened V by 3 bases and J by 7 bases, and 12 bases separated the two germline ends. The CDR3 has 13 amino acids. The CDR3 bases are TGTGCCAGCAGTGAGGGTCAGGCGTTTGGCTACACCTTC. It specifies CASSEGQAFGYTF.

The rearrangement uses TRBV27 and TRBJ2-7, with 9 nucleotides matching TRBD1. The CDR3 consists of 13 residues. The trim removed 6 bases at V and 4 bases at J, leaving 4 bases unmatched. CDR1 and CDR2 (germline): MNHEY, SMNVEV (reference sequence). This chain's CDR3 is CASRLGQGYEQYF. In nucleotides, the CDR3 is TGTGCCAGCAGACTGGGACAGGGTTACGAGCAGTACTTC.

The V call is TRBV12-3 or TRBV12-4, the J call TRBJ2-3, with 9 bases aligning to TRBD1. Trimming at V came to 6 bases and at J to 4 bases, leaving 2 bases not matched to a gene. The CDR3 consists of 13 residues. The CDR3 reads CASRRTGADTQYF. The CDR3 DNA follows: TGTGCCAGCAGACGGACAGGGGCAGATACGCAGTATTTT.

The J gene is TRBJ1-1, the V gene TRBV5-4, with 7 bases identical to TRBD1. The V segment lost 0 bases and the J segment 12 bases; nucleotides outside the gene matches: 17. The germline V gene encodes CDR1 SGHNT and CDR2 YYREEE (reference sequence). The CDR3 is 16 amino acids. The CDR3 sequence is CASSLGTNHRGGLSFF. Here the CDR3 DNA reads TGTGCCAGCAGCTTGGGGACGAACCACAGGGGCGGGTTGTCTTTCTTT. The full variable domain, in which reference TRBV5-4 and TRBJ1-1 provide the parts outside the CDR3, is ETGVTQSPTHLIKTRGQQVTLRCSSQSGHNTVSWYQQALGQGPQFIFQYYREEENGRGNFPPRFSGLQFPNYSSELNVNALELDDSALYLCASSLGTNHRGGLSFFGQGTRLTVV.